The rows below give T cell receptor beta chains drawn from one sample of a study of T cell repertoires in cytomegalovirus infection. MiXCR, run by TCRdb on the reads, gives a single entry per CDR3 protein. The repertoire includes hundreds of thousands of distinct CDR3 sequences, less than 40% of them detected once, and around 15% sits in the top ten. Antigen specificity for these receptors is unknown. The sequences come from cultured CD8+ T cells from PBMCs, collected from culture after CMV antigen stimulation. Receptors were obtained from a human donor in good health (CMV status not recorded). Some clones in this sample may be carry-over from other donors' samples. The CDR3 runs from the conserved cysteine through the conserved F or W. A D gene is named only where the DNA matches it firmly. The size of a clone is reported for some rows only, either as once, few or many, or as a class for expanded clones.

>many|TRBV6-2/TRBV6-3|TRBJ1-2|NA
TGTGCCAGCAGTTCGAAAGACGTCAGCCGCCTGGGCCTCTATGGCTACACCTTC
CASSSKDVSRLGLYGYTF
>NA|TRBV6-8|TRBJ1-2|NA
TGTGCCACCAAGGGTCCGACAAACTATGGCTACACCTTC
CATKGPTNYGYTF
>NA|TRBV7-8|TRBJ1-1|NA
TGTGCCAGCAGCAAGGACAGCTGGAACACTGAAGCTTTCTTT
CASSKDSWNTEAFF
>NA|TRBV6-6|TRBJ1-4|TRBD1
TGTGCCAGCAGTTATCTCGGGACAGGGATGGAAAAACTGTTTTTT
CASSYLGTGMEKLFF
>NA|TRBV6-2/TRBV6-3|TRBJ2-5|TRBD1
TGTGCCAGCAGCCCCGGGACAGGGAGCCAAGAGACCCAGTACTTC
CASSPGTGSQETQYF
>NA|TRBV3-1|TRBJ1-2|TRBD1
TGTGCCAGCAGCCAAGTCTACCCGAGGCTGACAGGGGGCGAGGATGGCTACACCTTC
CASSQVYPRLTGGEDGYTF
>NA|TRBV4-3|TRBJ2-3|NA
TGCGCCAGCAGCCCCCAGCCCGGACCGAAAAAGACAGATACGCAGTATTTT
CASSPQPGPKKTDTQYF
>once|TRBV2|TRBJ1-1|NA
TGTGCCAGCCCGGGGGGACGGGGGGCTAACACTGAAGCTTTCTTT
CASPGGRGANTEAFF
>NA|TRBV4-1|TRBJ2-5|TRBD2
TGCGCCAGCAGCCTGACTAGCGGGGGCAAAGAGACCCAGTACTTC
CASSLTSGGKETQYF
>NA|TRBV9|TRBJ2-1|TRBD2
TGTGCCAGCAGCGTGCGACTAGCGTGGGGCAATGAGCAGTTCTTC
CASSVRLAWGNEQFF
>NA|TRBV12-3/TRBV12-4|TRBJ1-1|NA
TGTACCAGCAGTTTGGCGGCGTTACGGGCCACTGAAGCTTTCTTT
CTSSLAALRATEAFF
>few|TRBV7-9|TRBJ1-5|TRBD1
TGTGCCAGCAGCCCCGGGACAGCTGGAGTTAACAATCAGCCCCAGCATTTT
CASSPGTAGVNNQPQHF
>few|TRBV6-1|TRBJ2-5|NA
TGTGCCAGCAGTGAAGTCCTTGGTCTTGAGACCCAGTACTTC
CASSEVLGLETQYF
>many|TRBV7-9|TRBJ1-5|NA
TGTGCCAGCAGCTTAGAGGGTCTTAGCAATCAGCCCCAGCATTTT
CASSLEGLSNQPQHF
>NA|TRBV15|TRBJ2-1|NA
TGTGCCACCAGCAGTGGCCCCAGAACGAGCTCCTACAATGAGCAGTTCTTC
CATSSGPRTSSYNEQFF
>few|TRBV7-6|TRBJ2-1|NA
TGTGCCAGCAGCCAAGTGTTTGGTGAGCAGTTCTTC
CASSQVFGEQFF
>few|TRBV7-7|TRBJ2-1|TRBD1
TGTGCTAGCAGCCTTCTCGCACAGGGGGTGGGGGACAATGAGCAGTTCTTC
CASSLLAQGVGDNEQFF
>NA|TRBV6-6|TRBJ2-7|NA
TGTGCCAGCAGTTACTCGATTTATCCCGGGGCCGAGCAGTACTTC
CASSYSIYPGAEQYF
>NA|TRBV7-9|TRBJ1-2|NA
TGTGCCAGCAGCCAAAGACCGAAGTCTAACTATGGCTACACCTTC
CASSQRPKSNYGYTF
>few|TRBV14|TRBJ1-6|NA
TGTGCCAGCAGCCCCGGTAGTGGGTTCTCCTATAATTCACCCCTCCACTTT
CASSPGSGFSYNSPLHF
>NA|TRBV4-1|TRBJ2-1|TRBD2
TGCGCCAGCAGCCAAGAAGCAGCGGGGGGTAGAGAGCAGTTCTTC
CASSQEAAGGREQFF
>NA|TRBV7-9|TRBJ1-3|NA
TGTGCCAGCAGCTTAGGGGTAGACTCTCGAAACACCATATATTTT
CASSLGVDSRNTIYF